The 19 T cell receptor beta chains below come from one sample, sequenced in a study of post-analysis software for immune sequencing data. No antigen has been assigned to these receptors. Unique molecular identifiers tagged the TCR beta cDNA libraries. TCRdb re-derived calls from the PCR reads in MiXCR, one entry per CDR3 protein. This sample carries hundreds of thousands of distinct CDR3 sequences, roughly 58% of them seen once, and the ten largest clones take about 4.8%. Overall study results and limits: TRBV5-6, TRBV5-1 and TRBV20-1 were among roughly five TRBV segments more frequent in patients than controls.

Sequencing was carried out using blood. The receptors were gathered from a girl under 18 with multiple sclerosis.

The rearrangement uses TRBV6-5 and TRBJ1-4, with D possibly matching TRBD1 (6 bases). Trimming took 10 bases from V and 5 from J, leaving 17 bases between them. This CDR3 comprises 14 residues. Germline values: CDR1 MNHEY, CDR2 SVGAGI. The DNA for the CDR3 is TGTGCCAACAGGTCCACAGGGTTGAATGAAAAACTGTTTTTT. Translating gives CANRSTGLNEKLFF.

This clonotype turned up a few times. This rearrangement joins TRBV20-1 to TRBJ2-5, with 7 positions matching TRBD1. Trimming cost V 4 bases and J 4 bases; bases outside gene matches: 15. Looked up from germline, CDR1 is DFQATT and CDR2 is SNEGSKA (reference sequence). The CDR3 is made up of 16 amino acids. For the CDR3, the DNA is TGCAGTGCTACCCCAATGAGCGGAGAGGGGGCAGAGACCCAGTACTTC. This translates into CSATPMSGEGAETQYF.

This chain connects TRBV3-1 to TRBJ1-1; 7 bases map to TRBD1. This CDR3 is 15 amino acids long. The J segment lost 5 bases and the V segment lost 3 bases, leaving 9 bases of the junction unmatched. Germline V CDR1 and CDR2: LGHDT, YNNKEL (reference sequence). The CDR3: CASSHPPGGRTEAFF. The CDR3 DNA is TGTGCCAGCAGCCACCCCCCAGGGGGAAGGACTGAAGCTTTCTTT.

This clonotype was picked up a small number of times. V usage is TRBV7-3 and J usage is TRBJ2-7; D uncertain. The CDR3 length is 13 residues. V was trimmed by 1 base and J by 2 bases, leaving 6 bases between them. CDR1 is SGHTA and CDR2 is FQGTGA in the germline V gene. In DNA, the CDR3 is TGTGCCAGCAGCTTAAGTACGCCCTACGAGCAGTACTTC. Its protein is CASSLSTPYEQYF.

This chain links TRBV7-8 with TRBJ1-5; D may be TRBD1 (5 bases). From germline, CDR1 is SGHVS and CDR2 FQNEAQ. This CDR3 has 15 amino acids. V gave up 2 bases and J gave up 2 bases, with 10 bases separating them. This chain's CDR3 is CASSLNPGGNQPQHF. CDR3 bases: TGTGCCAGCAGCTTAAATCCGGGGGGCAATCAGCCCCAGCATTTT.

The genes are TRBV29-1 and TRBJ1-5, with a weak D call TRBD1 (5 bases). This CDR3 spans 13 amino acids. CDR1 is SQVTM, CDR2 ANQGSEA, per germline. Trimming shortened V by 3 bases and J by 2 bases, and 8 bases separated the two germline ends. The DNA for the CDR3 is TGCAGCGTTGAGGTAGGGGGCAATCAGCCCCAGCATTTT. Its protein is CSVEVGGNQPQHF.

The genes are TRBV10-3 and TRBJ2-3; the match to TRBD2 covers 10 bases. This CDR3 contains 14 residues. The V gene's germline CDR1 is ENHRY and CDR2 SYGVKD. Trimming cost V 6 bases and J 4 bases; bases outside gene matches: 4. The CDR3: CAISLAGASDTQYF. In nucleotides, the CDR3 is TGTGCCATCAGCCTAGCGGGGGCCTCAGATACGCAGTATTTT.

J is TRBJ2-7 and V is TRBV15, with 8 bases fitting TRBD1. The CDR3 contains 15 residues. Germline V gives CDR1 LNHNV, CDR2 YYDKDF (reference sequence). The V segment lost 5 bases and the J segment 5 bases; nucleotides outside the gene matches: 11. CDR3 in amino acids: CATSPRVGQGHEQYF. The CDR3 DNA reads as TGTGCCACCAGCCCGCGAGTCGGACAGGGCCACGAGCAGTACTTC. Full variable domain (outside the CDR3, taken from reference TRBV15 and TRBJ2-7): DAMVIQNPRYQVTQFGKPVTLSCSQTLNHNVMYWYQQKSSQAPKLLFHYYDKDFNNEADTPDNFQSRRPNTSFCFLDIRSPGLGDTAMYLCATSPRVGQGHEQYFGPGTRLTVT.

The chain couples TRBV20-1 to TRBJ2-1, with D perhaps TRBD1 (5 bases). Looked up from germline, CDR1 is DFQATT and CDR2 is SNEGSKA (reference sequence). V lost 4 bases to trimming and J lost 4 bases, with 14 bases between them. CDR3 length: 14 residues. DNA for the CDR3: TGCAGTGCTAAGTGGGGCACTGGGTACAATGAGCAGTTCTTC. It yields the protein CSAKWGTGYNEQFF.

A few counts support this clonotype. The V call is TRBV5-1, the J call TRBJ2-6, with a possible D match to TRBD1 (6 bases). Trimming took 3 bases from V and 3 from J, leaving 19 bases between them. Germline V gene sequence: CDR1 SGHRS, CDR2 YFSETQ. CDR3 length equals 18 residues. The CDR3 spells CASSWRGMGADGANVLTF. CDR3 DNA: TGCGCCAGCAGCTGGAGAGGGATGGGGGCAGATGGGGCCAACGTCCTGACTTTC.

This clonotype appeared once. Germline and junction disagree at one end, which may indicate a read error. The rearrangement links TRBV7-9 to TRBJ2-7; no reliable D call. Germline values: CDR1 SEHNR, CDR2 FQNEAQ (reference sequence). This CDR3 is 12 amino acids long. The CDR3, as DNA: TGTGCCATCAGCTCCAATGAGTACGAGCAGTACTTC. Translated, it gives CAISSNEYEQYF.

The chain has TRBV7-2 and TRBJ1-2; unclear D gene. This CDR3 is built from 14 residues. From germline, CDR1 is SGHTA and CDR2 FQGNSA. Trimming took 1 base from V and 3 from J, leaving 9 bases between them. The chain's CDR3 is CASSLESTYYGYTF. CDR3 sequence (DNA): TGTGCCAGCAGCTTAGAATCGACCTACTATGGCTACACCTTC.

The CDR3 reads CASSQGGRISYGYTF. CDR3 DNA: TGTGCCAGCAGCCAAGGGGGGCGAATATCCTATGGCTACACCTTC. J is TRBJ1-2 and V is TRBV4-2; TRBD1 might be the D (6 bases). The CDR3 runs 15 residues. In germline, CDR1 is LGHNA, CDR2 YNFKEQ. Between the trimmed V and J ends, which lost 1 base and 4 bases, there was a span of 13 bases.

CDR3 sequence reads: CASSFYDSNQPQHF. Written as DNA, the CDR3 is TGTGCCAGCAGTTTTTATGATAGCAATCAGCCCCAGCATTTT. The genes are TRBV12-3 or TRBV12-4 and TRBJ1-5; D gene unclear. The V end was cut by 3 bases, the J end by 0 bases, with 6 bases between. CDR3 size: 14 residues.

The V gene is TRBV14, the J gene TRBJ1-2, with D unresolved. CDR1 is SGHDN, CDR2 FVKESK, per germline. Trimming removed 0 bases at V and 4 bases at J, with 6 bases between. The CDR3 covers 13 residues. In DNA form, the CDR3 reads TGTGCCAGCAGCCAAGATCTCATCTATGGCTACACCTTC. Translated, it gives CASSQDLIYGYTF.

This clonotype was picked up a small number of times. The chain carries TRBV20-1 and TRBJ2-5; D call uncertain. V shed 4 bases and J shed 7 bases, with 7 bases lying between them. The germline V gene encodes CDR1 DFQATT and CDR2 SNEGSKA (reference sequence). This CDR3 has 10 residues. In nucleotides, the CDR3 is TGCAGTGCTAAGATGGGGACCCAGTACTTC. Protein sequence: CSAKMGTQYF.

This clonotype has more than one count but fewer than ten. V gene TRBV7-6 combines with J gene TRBJ2-5; 7 bases map to TRBD2. The CDR3 loop spans 16 amino acids. Germline V gives CDR1 SGHVS, CDR2 FNYEAQ. V shed 1 base, J shed 5 bases, and the junction held 10 bases outside the gene matches. The CDR3 region is CASSLGRREAGETQYF. The CDR3 DNA is TGTGCCAGCAGCTTAGGGAGACGGGAGGCGGGGGAGACCCAGTACTTC. The whole variable domain, remainder taken from reference TRBV7-6 and TRBJ2-5, is GAGVSQSPRYKVTKRGQDVALRCDPISGHVSLYWYRQALGQGPEFLTYFNYEAQQDKSGLPNDRFSAERPEGSISTLTIQRTEQRDSAMYRCASSLGRREAGETQYFGPGTRLLVL.

The chain is built from TRBV20-1 and TRBJ2-7, with D possibly matching TRBD1 (5 bases). Trimming cost V 0 bases and J 0 bases, with 12 bases left between them. CDR1 is DFQATT, CDR2 SNEGSKA, per germline (reference sequence). There are 15 residues in the CDR3. The CDR3 region is CSARDRQGLSYEQYF. CDR3 DNA sequence: TGCAGTGCTAGAGATCGGCAGGGCCTCTCCTACGAGCAGTACTTC.

V gene TRBV14 combines with J gene TRBJ2-4; D is undetermined. The J call is in doubt because the DNA end fits TRBJ2-7 better. This CDR3 is 15 amino acids long. CDR1 and CDR2 from the germline V gene are SGHDN and FVKESK. The CDR3 is CASSQDNHLYYEQYF. DNA of the CDR3: TGTGCCAGCAGCCAAGATAACCATCTCTACTACGAGCAGTACTTC.